The sequence of this TCR beta chain was determined in a study of blood T cells in healthy people across ages. Ten or more counts support this clonotype. No antigen is known for it. The CDR3 sequence is 14 residues long. The germline V and J ends were trimmed by 11 bases and 4 bases, with 20 bases remaining between them. Study results and caveats: CMV status of donors was not determined, possibly confounding expanded clonotype changes.

Healthy Caucasian individuals from Russia aged roughly 6 to 95 served as donors. A J-beta primer mix and a sample-barcoded 5' primer were used in a second PCR of about 6 to 12 cycles. Through a template-switch adaptor with 12 random nucleotides, each cDNA molecule received a tag. TCRdb passed the 5' RACE reads through MiXCR, listing each CDR3 protein once. In the table there are some 1,500,000 distinct CDR3 sequences, approximately 43% of which are singletons. The specimen sequenced was blood. The V call is TRBV12-3 or TRBV12-4, the J call TRBJ1-2, with unresolved D. The clonotype originates from a young woman in good health. The CDR3: CALPEWKLSYGYTF. As DNA, the CDR3 is TGTGCCCTTCCCGAGTGGAAACTCTCCTATGGCTACACCTTC.